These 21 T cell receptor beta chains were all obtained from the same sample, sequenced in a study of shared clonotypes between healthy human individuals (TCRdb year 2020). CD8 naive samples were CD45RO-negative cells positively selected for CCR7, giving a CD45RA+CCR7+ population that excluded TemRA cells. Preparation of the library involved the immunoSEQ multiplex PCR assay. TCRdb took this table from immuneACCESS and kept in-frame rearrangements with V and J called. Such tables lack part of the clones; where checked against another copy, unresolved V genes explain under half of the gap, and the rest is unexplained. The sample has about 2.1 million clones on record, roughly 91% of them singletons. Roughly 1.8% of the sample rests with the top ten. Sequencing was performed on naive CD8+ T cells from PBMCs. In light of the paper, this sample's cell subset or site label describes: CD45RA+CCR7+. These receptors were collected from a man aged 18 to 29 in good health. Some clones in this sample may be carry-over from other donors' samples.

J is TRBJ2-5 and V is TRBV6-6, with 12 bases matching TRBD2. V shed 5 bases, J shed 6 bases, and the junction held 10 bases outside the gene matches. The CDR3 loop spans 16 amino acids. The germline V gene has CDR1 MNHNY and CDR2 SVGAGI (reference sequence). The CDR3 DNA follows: TGTGCCAGCAGTCGCCCTCCGACTAGCGGGAGCCAGACCCAGTACTTC. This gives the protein CASSRPPTSGSQTQYF.

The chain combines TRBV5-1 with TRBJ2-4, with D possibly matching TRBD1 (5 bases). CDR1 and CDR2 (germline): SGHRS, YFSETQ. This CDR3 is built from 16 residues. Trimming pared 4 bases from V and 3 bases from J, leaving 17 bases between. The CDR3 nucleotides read TGCGCCAGCAGCCTGGGCAGGGCCTTCTACAAAAACATTCAGTACTTC. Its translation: CASSLGRAFYKNIQYF.

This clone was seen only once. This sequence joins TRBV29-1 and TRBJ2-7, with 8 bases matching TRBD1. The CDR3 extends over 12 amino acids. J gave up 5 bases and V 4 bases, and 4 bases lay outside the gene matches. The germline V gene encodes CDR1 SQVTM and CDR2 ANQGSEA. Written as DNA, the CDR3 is TGCAGCGTTGCAGGGGGCGGGAACGAGCAGTACTTC. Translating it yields CSVAGGGNEQYF.

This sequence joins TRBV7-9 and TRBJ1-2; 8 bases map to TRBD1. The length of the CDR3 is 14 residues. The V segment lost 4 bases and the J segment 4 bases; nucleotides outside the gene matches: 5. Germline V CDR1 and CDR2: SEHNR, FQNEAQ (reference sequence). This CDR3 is CASSSDREAYGYTF. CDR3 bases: TGTGCCAGCAGCTCGGACAGGGAGGCCTATGGCTACACCTTC.

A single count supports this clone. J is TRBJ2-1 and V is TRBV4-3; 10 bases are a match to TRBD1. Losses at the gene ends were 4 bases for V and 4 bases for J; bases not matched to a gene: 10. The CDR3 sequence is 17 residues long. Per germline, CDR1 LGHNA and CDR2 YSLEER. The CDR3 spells CASSPGTGAQRYNEQFF. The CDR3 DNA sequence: TGCGCCAGCAGCCCCGGGACAGGGGCCCAGAGGTACAATGAGCAGTTCTTC.

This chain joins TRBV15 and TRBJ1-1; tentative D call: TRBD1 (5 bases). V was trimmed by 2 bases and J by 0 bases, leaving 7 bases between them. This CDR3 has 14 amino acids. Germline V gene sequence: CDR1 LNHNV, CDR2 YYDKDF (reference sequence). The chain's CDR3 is CATSRTTVNTEAFF. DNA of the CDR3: TGTGCCACCAGCAGAACGACAGTGAACACTGAAGCTTTCTTT. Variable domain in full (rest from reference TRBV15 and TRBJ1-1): DAMVIQNPRYQVTQFGKPVTLSCSQTLNHNVMYWYQQKSSQAPKLLFHYYDKDFNNEADTPDNFQSRRPNTSFCFLDIRSPGLGDTAMYLCATSRTTVNTEAFFGQGTRLTVV.

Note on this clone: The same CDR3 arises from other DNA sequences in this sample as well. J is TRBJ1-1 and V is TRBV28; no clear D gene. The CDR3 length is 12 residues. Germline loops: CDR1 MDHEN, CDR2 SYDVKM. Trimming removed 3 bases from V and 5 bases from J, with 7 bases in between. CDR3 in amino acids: CASSFLGTEAFF. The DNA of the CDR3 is TGTGCCAGCAGTTTCCTAGGAACTGAAGCTTTCTTT.

CDR3 DNA sequence: TGCGCCAGCAGCCCCGATCCAAGAACAGGCTATAGCAATCAGCCCCAGCATTTT. Translated: CASSPDPRTGYSNQPQHF. The chain uses TRBV4-1 and TRBJ1-5, with D possibly TRBD1 on 5 matching bases. Trimming pared 4 bases from V and 0 bases from J, leaving 19 bases between. Germline V gene lookup returns CDR1 MGHRA and CDR2 YSYEKL. The CDR3 is 18 amino acids.

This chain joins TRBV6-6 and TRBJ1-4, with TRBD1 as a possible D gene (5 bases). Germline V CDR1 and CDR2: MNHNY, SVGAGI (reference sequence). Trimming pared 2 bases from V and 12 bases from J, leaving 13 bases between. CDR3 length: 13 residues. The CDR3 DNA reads TGTGCCAGCAGTTACGTCCCGGGGCGTGAACTGTTTTTT. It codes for CASSYVPGRELFF.

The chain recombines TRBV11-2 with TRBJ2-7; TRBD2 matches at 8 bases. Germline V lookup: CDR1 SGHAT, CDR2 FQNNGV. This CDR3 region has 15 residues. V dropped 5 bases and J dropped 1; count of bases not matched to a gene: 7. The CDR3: CASSDSGTGSYEQYF. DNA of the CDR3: TGTGCCAGCAGCGATAGCGGGACGGGGTCCTACGAGCAGTACTTC.

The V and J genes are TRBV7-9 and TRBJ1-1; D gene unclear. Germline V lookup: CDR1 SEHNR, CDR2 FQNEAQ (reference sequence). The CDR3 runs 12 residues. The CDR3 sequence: CAWQSMNTEAFF. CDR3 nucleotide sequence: TGTGCGTGGCAGAGCATGAACACTGAAGCTTTCTTT.

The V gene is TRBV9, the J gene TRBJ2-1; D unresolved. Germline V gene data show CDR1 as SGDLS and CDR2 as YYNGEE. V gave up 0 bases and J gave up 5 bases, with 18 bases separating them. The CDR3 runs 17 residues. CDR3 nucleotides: TGTGCCAGCAGCGTAGTCCCCGCAACAAGCTTCCACAATGAGCAGTTCTTC. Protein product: CASSVVPATSFHNEQFF.

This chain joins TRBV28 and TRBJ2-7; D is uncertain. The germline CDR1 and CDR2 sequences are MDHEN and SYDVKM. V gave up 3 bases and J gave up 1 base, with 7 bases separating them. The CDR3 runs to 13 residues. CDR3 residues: CASSFSVSYEQYF. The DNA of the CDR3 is TGTGCCAGCAGTTTTTCGGTTTCCTACGAGCAGTACTTC.

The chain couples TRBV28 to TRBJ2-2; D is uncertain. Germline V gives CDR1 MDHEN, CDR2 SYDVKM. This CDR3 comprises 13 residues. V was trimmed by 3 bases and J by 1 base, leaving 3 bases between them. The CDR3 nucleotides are TGTGCCAGCAGTTTTATGAACACCGGGGAGCTGTTTTTT. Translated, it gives CASSFMNTGELFF.

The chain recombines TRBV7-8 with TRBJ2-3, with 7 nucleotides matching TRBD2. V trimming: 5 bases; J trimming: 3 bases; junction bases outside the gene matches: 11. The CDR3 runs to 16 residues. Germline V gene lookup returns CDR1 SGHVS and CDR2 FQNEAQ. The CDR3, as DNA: TGTGCCAGCAGCGGTGGGGGACTAACAATTACAGATACGCAGTATTTT. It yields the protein CASSGGGLTITDTQYF.

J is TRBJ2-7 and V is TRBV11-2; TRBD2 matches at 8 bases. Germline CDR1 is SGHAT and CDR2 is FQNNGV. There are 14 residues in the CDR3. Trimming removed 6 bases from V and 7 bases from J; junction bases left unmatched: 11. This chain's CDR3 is CASSHSGSTGEQYF. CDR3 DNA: TGTGCCAGCAGTCACAGCGGGAGCACCGGGGAGCAGTACTTC.

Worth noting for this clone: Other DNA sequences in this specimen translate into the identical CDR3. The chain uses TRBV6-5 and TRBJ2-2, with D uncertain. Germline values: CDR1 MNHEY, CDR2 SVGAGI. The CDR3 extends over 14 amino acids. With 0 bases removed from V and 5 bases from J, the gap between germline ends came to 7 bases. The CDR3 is CASSYSPRTGELFF. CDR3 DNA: TGTGCCAGCAGTTACTCACCTAGAACCGGGGAGCTGTTTTTT.

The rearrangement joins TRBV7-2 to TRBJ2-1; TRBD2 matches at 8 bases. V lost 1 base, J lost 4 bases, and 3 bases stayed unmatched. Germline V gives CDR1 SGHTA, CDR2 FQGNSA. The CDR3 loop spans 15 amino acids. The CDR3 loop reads CASSLVPGGYNEQFF. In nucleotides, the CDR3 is TGTGCCAGCAGCTTAGTCCCGGGGGGGTACAATGAGCAGTTCTTC.

The CDR3 loop reads CASSPTAEGPRGYTF. The CDR3 coding sequence is TGTGCCAGCTCACCTACGGCGGAGGGTCCGCGGGGCTACACCTTC. The chain uses TRBV18 and TRBJ1-2; D unresolved. CDR3 size: 15 residues. Germline V gives CDR1 KGHSH, CDR2 LQKENI. V dropped 3 bases and J dropped 8 bases, with 19 bases sitting between them.

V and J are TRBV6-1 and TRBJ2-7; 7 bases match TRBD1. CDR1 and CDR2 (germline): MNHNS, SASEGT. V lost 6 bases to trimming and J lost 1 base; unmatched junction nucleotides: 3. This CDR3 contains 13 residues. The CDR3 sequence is CASSLDRSYEQYF. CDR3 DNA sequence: TGTGCCAGCAGCCTGGACAGGTCCTACGAGCAGTACTTC.

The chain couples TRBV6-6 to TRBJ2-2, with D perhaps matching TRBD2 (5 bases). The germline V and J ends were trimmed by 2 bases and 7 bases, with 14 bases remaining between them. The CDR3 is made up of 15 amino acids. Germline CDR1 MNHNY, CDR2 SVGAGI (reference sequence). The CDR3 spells CASSYLLGGGGELFF. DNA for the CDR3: TGTGCCAGCAGTTACCTGCTAGGAGGAGGCGGGGAGCTGTTTTTT.